This T cell receptor beta chain was recovered during a study of T cells in Graves' hyperthyroidism and ophthalmopathy. Study summary: At initial diagnosis, before any treatment had begun, peripheral blood was obtained. Study findings and constraints: In the blood, most expanded thyroid clonotypes above 0.001 appeared as well.

This clonotype was recorded at least ten times. Its antigen is not known. Graves' hyperthyroidism was deemed stable absent ophthalmopathy progression within 18 months. CDR3 size: 14 residues. Trimming cost V 10 bases and J 2 bases, with 18 bases left between them. Germline CDR1 reads MNHEY; CDR2 reads SMNVEV (reference sequence). Regions amplified from RNA transcripts were the TCR beta CDR3 regions. With the HTBI primer set, the TCR CDR3 went through a first round of RT-PCR. TCRdb reprocessed the multiplex PCR reads via MiXCR and lists one record per CDR3 protein. Altogether 550,000 to 650,000 distinct CDR3 sequences are present, 12% to 15% being singletons, with the ten largest covering approximately 15%.

Sequencing was done on a sample of blood. V gene TRBV27 combines with J gene TRBJ2-7, with D perhaps matching TRBD2 (5 bases). The receptor was derived from a woman aged 35 to 49 with Graves' hyperthyroidism. CDR3 nucleotide sequence: TGTGCCACCCACGCGCCGGAGGTACCCTACGAGCAGTACTTC. Residues: CATHAPEVPYEQYF.